The 27 T cell receptor beta chains below all came from one sample that was sequenced in a study of blood T cell repertoires in COVID-19. The repertoire was sequenced with immunoSEQ multiplex PCR; TCRdb's copy has only in-frame clones and lacks some. The repertoire holds about 250,000 clones, 85% to 90% seen once, with 0.75% to 0.9% in the top ten. Sequencing input: peripheral blood. The receptors were sampled from a man younger than 40 with acute or convalescent COVID-19.

This sequence joins TRBV19 and TRBJ2-7; 10 bases align to TRBD1. The germline gives CDR1 LNHDA, CDR2 SQIVND (reference sequence). This CDR3 has 14 amino acids. V lost 6 bases and J lost 2; bases outside the gene matches: 4. This CDR3 is CASSTGTGAYEQYF. DNA for the CDR3: TGTGCCAGTAGCACCGGGACAGGGGCCTACGAGCAGTACTTC.

The chain combines TRBV6-5 with TRBJ1-6; D call uncertain. The CDR3 has 13 amino acids. The ends were cut back, 5 bases at V and 7 bases at J, with 9 bases in the middle. Looked up from germline, CDR1 is MNHEY and CDR2 is SVGAGI. The CDR3 reads CASSPEVNSPLHF. The CDR3 DNA is TGTGCCAGCAGTCCAGAAGTAAATTCACCCCTCCACTTT.

As DNA, the CDR3 is TGTGCCAGCAGCTACGGGGGGCGCGACTATGGCTACACCTTC. It is translated as CASSYGGRDYGYTF. This chain links TRBV3-1 (or the pseudogene TRBV3-2) with TRBJ1-2; perhaps TRBD1 as D (6 bases). Trimming took off 5 bases at V and 3 bases at J, with 13 bases between the two ends. CDR3 length: 14 amino acids. Germline V gene sequence: CDR1 LGHDT, CDR2 YNNKEL (reference sequence).

The V and J genes are TRBV27 and TRBJ2-3, with TRBD2 matching over 14 bases. The CDR3 runs 18 residues. V lost 3 bases, J lost 5 bases, and 10 bases stayed unmatched. CDR1 and CDR2 (germline): MNHEY, SMNVEV (reference sequence). The CDR3 here is CASSFMTSGRAGLDTQYF. The CDR3, as DNA: TGTGCCAGCAGTTTCATGACTAGCGGGAGGGCCGGCCTAGATACGCAGTATTTT.

This chain joins TRBV27 and TRBJ1-6; 8 bases align to TRBD1. The V gene's germline CDR1 is MNHEY and CDR2 SMNVEV (reference sequence). V lost 6 bases, J lost 0 bases, and 4 bases stayed unmatched. This CDR3 has 16 residues. The CDR3 protein is CASRGTGFSYNSPLHF. The CDR3 region has the DNA TGTGCCAGCAGAGGGACAGGTTTCTCCTATAATTCACCCCTCCACTTT.

This chain uses TRBV29-1 with TRBJ1-2; 7 bases line up with TRBD1. The J segment lost 0 bases and the V segment lost 4 bases, leaving 5 bases of the junction unmatched. The V gene's germline CDR1 is SQVTM and CDR2 ANQGSEA. The CDR3 length is 14 residues. The CDR3 loop reads CSVGTTGPNYGYTF. CDR3 DNA sequence: TGCAGCGTTGGGACGACAGGGCCTAACTATGGCTACACCTTC.

V gene TRBV6-6 combines with J gene TRBJ2-4; 11 nucleotides line up with TRBD1. V dropped 2 bases and J dropped 6; count of bases not matched to a gene: 3. Per the germline V gene, CDR1 is MNHNY and CDR2 is SVGAGI (reference sequence). The CDR3 extends over 15 amino acids. CDR3 residues: CASSYGTGGANIQYF. CDR3 bases: TGTGCCAGCAGTTACGGGACAGGGGGGGCAAACATTCAGTACTTC.

CDR3 bases: TGTGCCAGCAGCTACCAGGGAAACTCTGGAAACACCATATATTTT. Protein product: CASSYQGNSGNTIYF. The genes are TRBV9 and TRBJ1-3; weak D call: TRBD1 (5 bases). V was pared by 4 bases and J by 0 bases, with 11 bases between. Germline lookup yields CDR1 SGDLS and CDR2 YYNGEE. This CDR3 has 15 residues.

V gene TRBV2 combines with J gene TRBJ1-1; D ambiguous. This CDR3 is built from 11 residues. Germline CDR1 is SNHLY and CDR2 is FYNNEI. Deletions cut 11 bases from V and 3 bases from J, with 10 bases between. The CDR3 coding sequence is TGTGCCGGTCAAACGGACACTGAAGCTTTCTTT. This sequence encodes CAGQTDTEAFF.

The chain uses TRBV19 and TRBJ1-5; TRBD1 agrees at 7 bases. V shed 5 bases and J 1 base; nucleotides not matched to a gene: 5. CDR1 and CDR2 (germline): LNHDA, SQIVND (reference sequence). The CDR3 has 15 amino acids. This CDR3 reads CASSWGQLSNQPQHF. DNA for the CDR3: TGTGCCAGTAGTTGGGGACAGTTAAGCAATCAGCCCCAGCATTTT.

The CDR3 region has the DNA TGCGCCAGCACCCGAGCGGGAACTAGCGGCCATACGCAGTATTTT. It codes for CASTRAGTSGHTQYF. The chain joins TRBV4-1 to TRBJ2-3; 8 nucleotides match TRBD2. Trimming removed 7 bases from V and 7 bases from J; junction bases left unmatched: 13. The germline V gene encodes CDR1 MGHRA and CDR2 YSYEKL. The CDR3 consists of 15 residues.

V is TRBV30 and J is TRBJ1-5, with a weak D call TRBD1 (5 bases). V gave up 8 bases and J gave up 6 bases, with 14 bases separating them. The CDR3 sequence is 12 residues long. Germline V gene lookup returns CDR1 GTSNPN and CDR2 SVGIG (reference sequence). The CDR3 loop reads CAAGREGQPQHF. CDR3 nucleotide sequence: TGTGCCGCAGGGCGGGAGGGTCAGCCCCAGCATTTT.

The chain carries TRBV9 and TRBJ2-7, with D perhaps matching TRBD1 (6 bases). The CDR3 extends over 12 amino acids. Germline V lookup: CDR1 SGDLS, CDR2 YYNGEE. Between the trimmed V and J ends, which lost 4 bases and 4 bases, there was a span of 9 bases. The CDR3 DNA follows: TGTGCCAGCAGCAAACAGGGATACGAGCAGTACTTC. This codes for CASSKQGYEQYF. The complete variable domain, with remaining parts taken from reference TRBV9 and TRBJ2-7, reads DSGVTQTPKHLITATGQRVTLRCSPRSGDLSVYWYQQSLDQGLQFLIQYYNGEERAKGNILERFSAQQFPDLHSELNLSSLELGDSALYFCASSKQGYEQYFGPGTRLTVT.

The chain is built from TRBV30 and TRBJ1-2, with 10 nucleotides matching TRBD1. V lost 5 bases, J lost 1 base, and 13 bases stayed unmatched. The germline CDR1 and CDR2 sequences are GTSNPN and SVGIG (reference sequence). The CDR3 covers 17 residues. CDR3: CAWSQWDRGANNYGYTF. For the CDR3, the DNA is TGTGCCTGGTCCCAGTGGGACAGGGGCGCAAATAACTATGGCTACACCTTC.

The chain recombines TRBV28 with TRBJ1-2; 8 positions agree with TRBD1. V lost 6 bases, J lost 8 bases, and 8 bases stayed unmatched. Germline V gene data show CDR1 as MDHEN and CDR2 as SYDVKM. The CDR3 is made up of 13 amino acids. DNA for the CDR3: TGTGCCAGCAGGCTGGCAGGGGGCTGGGGCTACACCTTC. Protein product: CASRLAGGWGYTF.

The count of this clone is one. The chain carries TRBV12-3 or TRBV12-4 and TRBJ1-5; D remains unclear. There are 13 residues in the CDR3. V lost 6 bases and J 2 bases, leaving 8 bases between the germline ends. The CDR3 sequence: CASSTRGNQPQHF. CDR3 DNA sequence: TGTGCCAGCAGCACTAGGGGCAATCAGCCCCAGCATTTT.

This chain joins TRBV19 and TRBJ1-4, with D possibly matching TRBD1 (6 bases). This CDR3 region has 14 residues. Looked up from germline, CDR1 is LNHDA and CDR2 is SQIVND (reference sequence). Between the trimmed V and J ends, which lost 1 base and 5 bases, there was a span of 8 bases. CDR3 nucleotides: TGTGCCAGTAGTATAGGCAGGGGAAATGAAAAACTGTTTTTT. Its translation: CASSIGRGNEKLFF.

V and J are TRBV6-6 and TRBJ1-4; D is ambiguous. The germline V and J ends were trimmed by 0 bases and 0 bases, with 5 bases remaining between them. This CDR3 comprises 15 residues. Per the germline V gene, CDR1 is MNHNY and CDR2 is SVGAGI (reference sequence). The CDR3 protein is CASSYSDSTNEKLFF. The CDR3 nucleotides read TGTGCCAGCAGTTACTCCGACTCAACTAATGAAAAACTGTTTTTT.

This chain joins TRBV6-2 or TRBV6-3 and TRBJ2-1; 14 nucleotides agree with TRBD2. The germline CDR1 and CDR2 sequences are MNHEY and SVGEGT. Germline trimming cut 6 bases from V and 7 bases from J; bases unmatched to any gene: 8. The CDR3 has 16 residues. The CDR3 here is CASRPPGLAGVNEQFF. CDR3 coding DNA: TGTGCCAGCAGACCTCCGGGACTAGCGGGAGTGAATGAGCAGTTCTTC.

The chain recombines TRBV5-6 with TRBJ1-5; 9 bases map to TRBD1. The germline V gene has CDR1 SGHDT and CDR2 YYEEEE. CDR3 length: 13 amino acids. V was pared by 5 bases and J by 8 bases, with 5 bases of the junction left unmatched. The CDR3 bases are TGTGCCAGCAGTAGACAGGGGGGAGAGCCCCAGCATTTT. This translates into CASSRQGGEPQHF.

This clone was recorded once. The chain recombines TRBV27 with TRBJ2-1; D uncertain. CDR3 length: 15 amino acids. Trimming stripped 8 bases from V and 0 bases from J, with 14 bases between. CDR1 and CDR2 from the germline V gene are MNHEY and SMNVEV (reference sequence). The CDR3 protein is CASQSELGSYNEQFF. The CDR3 region has the DNA TGTGCCAGCCAGAGCGAACTGGGCTCCTACAATGAGCAGTTCTTC.

The CDR3 is CASSLPGQGTYEQYF. In nucleotides, the CDR3 is TGTGCCAGTAGTTTACCAGGACAGGGGACCTACGAGCAGTACTTC. The V gene is TRBV19, the J gene TRBJ2-7, with 9 bases fitting TRBD1. Germline assignment: CDR1 LNHDA and CDR2 SQIVND (reference sequence). V was pared by 5 bases and J by 2 bases, with 7 bases of the junction left unmatched. CDR3 length: 15 residues.

V is TRBV24-1 and J is TRBJ1-2, with 9 bases lining up with TRBD1. J gave up 8 bases and V 4 bases, and 7 bases lay outside the gene matches. Germline V gene sequence: CDR1 KGHDR, CDR2 SFDVKD. There are 14 residues in the CDR3. The CDR3 region has the DNA TGTGCCACCAGTGAAGCCGGGACAGGGCGAGGCTACACCTTC. Amino acid sequence: CATSEAGTGRGYTF.

J is TRBJ1-2 and V is TRBV30; D is unclear. The CDR3 is made up of 13 amino acids. The V end was cut by 3 bases, the J end by 7 bases, with 15 bases between. Germline V gene lookup returns CDR1 GTSNPN and CDR2 SVGIG (reference sequence). The CDR3 sequence is CAWSPYLYSGYTF. The DNA of the CDR3 is TGTGCCTGGAGCCCCTATCTTTATAGTGGCTACACCTTC.

The rearrangement links TRBV5-6 to TRBJ1-2; possible D gene TRBD1, 6 bases. This CDR3 is 15 amino acids long. Trimming removed 4 bases at V and 2 bases at J, with 15 bases between. Germline CDR1 is SGHDT and CDR2 is YYEEEE. The CDR3: CASSPYDRTNYGYTF. CDR3 nucleotide sequence: TGTGCCAGCAGCCCCTACGACAGGACCAACTATGGCTACACCTTC.

V and J are TRBV28 and TRBJ2-2; 7 bases align to TRBD2. The CDR3 spans 15 residues. Germline-derived CDR1 and CDR2 are MDHEN and SYDVKM. Trimming took 7 bases from V and 4 from J; bases not matched to a gene: 9. CDR3 nucleotides: TGTGCCAGCAACCCGGGGGAGGGGTCCACCGGGGAGCTGTTTTTT. Amino acids: CASNPGEGSTGELFF.

V gene TRBV6-5 combines with J gene TRBJ1-5; D gene uncertain. Germline CDR1 is MNHEY and CDR2 is SVGAGI. The CDR3 loop spans 15 amino acids. V dropped 3 bases and J dropped 0 bases, with 9 bases sitting between them. The CDR3 DNA sequence: TGTGCCAGCAGTTATTCGGGGTCTAGCAATCAGCCCCAGCATTTT. It yields the protein CASSYSGSSNQPQHF.